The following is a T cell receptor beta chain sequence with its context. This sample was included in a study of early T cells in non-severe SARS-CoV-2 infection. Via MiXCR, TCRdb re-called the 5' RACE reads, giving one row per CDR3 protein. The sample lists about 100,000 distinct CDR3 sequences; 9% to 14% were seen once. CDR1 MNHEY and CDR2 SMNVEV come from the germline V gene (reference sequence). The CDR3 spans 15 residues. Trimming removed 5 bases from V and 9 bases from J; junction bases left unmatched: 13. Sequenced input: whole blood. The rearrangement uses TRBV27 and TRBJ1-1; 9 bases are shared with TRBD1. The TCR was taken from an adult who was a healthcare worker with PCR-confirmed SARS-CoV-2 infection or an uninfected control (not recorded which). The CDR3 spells CASSPYAGQGRQAFF. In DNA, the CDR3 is TGTGCCAGCAGTCCATACGCTGGACAGGGGAGACAAGCTTTCTTT.